Listed below are T cell receptor beta chains from one sample, sequenced in a study of CD8 T cells in Susac syndrome. MiXCR, applied by TCRdb to the immunoSEQ multiplex PCR reads, yields one record per CDR3 protein. The table records approximately 150,000 distinct CDR3 sequences, about 93% of them present only once. Sequencing was done on a sample of CD4+ T cells from PBMCs. Receptor source: a human donor with multiple sclerosis. CDR3s include the opening cysteine and the closing phenylalanine or tryptophan. Each record gives: V gene, clone size, J gene, D gene, CDR3 DNA, CDR3 protein. D genes are given only for firm matches. Size values are once, few and many counts, or a class for expanded clones, and some rows have none.

TRBV12-3/TRBV12-4	NA	TRBJ2-3	TRBD1	TGTGCCAGCAGACAGGGGGCTGGGGATACGCAGTATTTT	CASRQGAGDTQYF
TRBV29-1	NA	TRBJ2-1	NA	TGCAGCACGGGACGTTACAATGAGCAGTTCTTC	CSTGRYNEQFF
TRBV6-6	NA	TRBJ1-5	TRBD1	TGTGCCAGCAGTTACGGACAGGTGGGCAATCAGCCCCAGCATTTT	CASSYGQVGNQPQHF
TRBV2	NA	TRBJ1-3	NA	TGTGCCAGCAGTGAAGAACAGGGTTGGGCCACCATATATTTT	CASSEEQGWATIYF
TRBV27	NA	TRBJ2-3	NA	TGTGCCAGACGCGGGGATAAGTTCACAGATACGCAGTATTTT	CARRGDKFTDTQYF
TRBV18	NA	TRBJ2-7	TRBD1	TGTGCCAGCTCACCCGGACAGGGCCTCTACGAGCAGTACTTC	CASSPGQGLYEQYF
TRBV13	NA	TRBJ1-1	TRBD1	TGTGCCAGCAGCACTACAGGGGTCGGGGCTAAAACCAGTGAAGCTTTCTTT	CASSTTGVGAKTSEAFF
TRBV19	NA	TRBJ1-1	NA	TGTGCCAGCCCTCAAGGTACTGCTATGAACACTGAAGCTTTCTTT	CASPQGTAMNTEAFF
TRBV12-3/TRBV12-4	NA	TRBJ2-5	TRBD2	TGTGCCAGCAGTGGGGGGAGGGTCGAGACCCAGTACTTC	CASSGGRVETQYF
TRBV6-2/TRBV6-3	NA	TRBJ2-7	NA	TGTGCCAGCAGCAAGACAGGCCGATACGAGCAGTACTTC	CASSKTGRYEQYF
TRBV2	NA	TRBJ1-3	NA	TGTGCCAGCAGACAACAGGGTTGGATCTCTGGAAACACCATATATTTT	CASRQQGWISGNTIYF
TRBV6-2/TRBV6-3	NA	TRBJ1-5	TRBD1	TGTGCCAGCTCCGGGGACAGCCCAACTAATCAGCCCCAGCATTTT	CASSGDSPTNQPQHF
TRBV7-9	NA	TRBJ1-2	NA	TGTGCCAGCAGCCCCACGGGAAATAGGGGCTACACCTTC	CASSPTGNRGYTF
TRBV3-1	NA	TRBJ1-2	NA	TGTGCCAGCAGCTTGTCCGGGACAAGGACTAATTATGGCTACACCTTC	CASSLSGTRTNYGYTF
TRBV10-3	NA	TRBJ2-3	TRBD1	TGTGCCATCAGTGCTAGGGACAGGGATACGCAGTATTTT	CAISARDRDTQYF
TRBV12-3/TRBV12-4	NA	TRBJ1-1	NA	TGTGCCAGCAGTTTGGGGGGGCCCACTGAAGCTTTCTTT	CASSLGGPTEAFF
TRBV5-1	NA	TRBJ1-5	NA	TGCGCCAGCAGCCCCGGGAGTGGGGGCAATCAGCCCCAGCATTTT	CASSPGSGGNQPQHF
TRBV27	NA	TRBJ1-5	TRBD1	TGTGCCAGCAACCCAGGACAGGGGAGCAATCAGCCCCAGCATTTT	CASNPGQGSNQPQHF
TRBV12-3/TRBV12-4	NA	TRBJ2-1	NA	TGTGCCAGCAGCATAACCGGGACCTACAATGAGCAGTTCTTC	CASSITGTYNEQFF
TRBV3-1	NA	TRBJ1-3	NA	TGTGCCAGCAGCCAAGGCGAGGCTGGAAACACCATATATTTT	CASSQGEAGNTIYF
TRBV29-1	NA	TRBJ1-2	NA	TGCAGCGCTGAAAGGGGGGGCGGCGGCTACACCTTC	CSAERGGGGYTF
TRBV5-6	NA	TRBJ1-2	TRBD1	TGTGCCAGCGGGACAGGGGGCAATAACTATGGCTACACCTTC	CASGTGGNNYGYTF
TRBV27	NA	TRBJ1-2	NA	TGTGCCAGCGGGACCGCACAGGGACCCACGGGGGGCTACACCTTC	CASGTAQGPTGGYTF
TRBV24-1	NA	TRBJ2-5	NA	TGTGCCACCAGTGATTTGGGGTACGTCCCCCAGGACCAAGAGACCCAGTACTTC	CATSDLGYVPQDQETQYF
TRBV20-1	NA	TRBJ2-4	TRBD1	TGCAGTCTACCCCCGACAGGGTTAAACATTCAGTACTTC	CSLPPTGLNIQYF
TRBV12-3/TRBV12-4	once	TRBJ1-5	NA	TGTGCCAGCAGTGACCCGGGGCGGTTGGTGCCCCAGCATTTT	CASSDPGRLVPQHF
TRBV30	NA	TRBJ2-4	NA	TGTGCCCTGAGAAGCCGGGACGTTCTGCATCCAGGAGCCAAAAACATTCAGTACTTC	CALRSRDVLHPGAKNIQYF